The subject of this entry is one TCR beta chain. Its antigen is as yet unknown. Time point meaning: week 23, last vaccination. Doses of 300 ug of mutant IDH1 20-mer peptide were given with topical imiquimod. TCRdb's copy holds only in-frame clones and misses some; the assay was immunoSEQ multiplex PCR. The repertoire holds around 80,000 clones, with 75% to 90% as singletons. This CDR3 spans 15 amino acids. Trimming pared 2 bases from V and 1 base from J, leaving 11 bases between. Germline V gene lookup returns CDR1 SEHNR and CDR2 FQNEAQ (reference sequence). The source of the sample is a study of a mutant IDH1 vaccine in newly diagnosed glioma. Study-level background: Radiotherapy alone preceded vaccination by 4-6 weeks; alternatively, vaccination started with temozolomide cycles.

The study, taken as a whole, reports: Pseudoprogression seemingly bore no relation to changes in top peripheral T cell clonotypes.

V usage is TRBV7-9 and J usage is TRBJ1-2, with D hard to call. Sequenced material: PBMCs, taken from a glioma patient whose treatment included an IDH1 peptide vaccine. This receptor was identified in a woman aged 45-60 years with glioma. The CDR3: CASSLMDGINYGYTF. Here the CDR3 DNA reads TGTGCCAGCAGCTTAATGGACGGAATTAACTATGGCTACACCTTC.